This TCR beta chain was profiled in a study of siplizumab effects on memory and regulatory T cells. Study observations and caveats: Whether proliferating Tregs in siplizumab cultures suppress was not functionally confirmed.

The germline V gene has CDR1 DFQATT and CDR2 SNEGSKA (reference sequence). CDR3 length: 11 residues. A remark on this clone: Its matching antigen is unknown.

Generated by immunoSEQ multiplex PCR, the TCRdb table keeps only in-frame clones and is missing some. The sample consists of 100,000 or so clones, about 95% of them appearing once. The receptor's source is a human donor in good health. Sequencing was performed on non-Treg CD4+ T cells sorted from blood. V and J are TRBV20-1 and TRBJ2-5, with D uncertain. In DNA form, the CDR3 reads TGCAGCGGTCTCGTCGGCGAGACCCAGTACTTC. The encoded protein is CSGLVGETQYF.